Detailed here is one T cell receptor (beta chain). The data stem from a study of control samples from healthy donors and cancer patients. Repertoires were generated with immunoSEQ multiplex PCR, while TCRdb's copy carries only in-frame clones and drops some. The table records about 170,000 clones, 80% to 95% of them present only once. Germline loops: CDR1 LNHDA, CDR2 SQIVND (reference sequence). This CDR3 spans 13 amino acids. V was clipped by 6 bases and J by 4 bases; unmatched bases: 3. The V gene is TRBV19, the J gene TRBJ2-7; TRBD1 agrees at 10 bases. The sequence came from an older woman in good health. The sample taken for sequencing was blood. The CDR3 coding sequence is TGTGCCAGTAGGGGGACAGGGGCGTACGAGCAGTACTTC. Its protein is CASRGTGAYEQYF.